Below are 22 T cell receptor beta chains sequenced from a single sample in a study of circulating CD8 cells and anti-PD-1 response in melanoma. Each library started from about 14 ng of total RNA using the QIAseq Immune Repertoire TCR panel. TCRdb itself ran the reads through MiXCR, one entry per CDR3 protein. The sample yields approximately 1,400 distinct CDR3 sequences, more than 7% seen once. From live CD3+CD8+TCRalphabeta+ cells, four PD-1 and/or TIGIT subsets were sorted. The specimen was CD8+ T cells from PBMCs, collected at baseline or after one month of anti-PD-1 therapy (not recorded which). Every receptor here comes from a human donor with melanoma.

This clonotype is labeled as large. The chain has TRBV2 and TRBJ1-5; TRBD1 is a possible D gene (5 bases). The V gene lost 5 bases and the J gene lost 1 base, with 15 bases spanning the gap. CDR1 is SNHLY, CDR2 FYNNEI, per germline. CDR3 length: 16 residues. The CDR3 nucleotides read TGTGCCAGCAGTTCAGGGAGGGGTACGAGCAATCAGCCCCAGCATTTT. Translating it yields CASSSGRGTSNQPQHF.

The table lists this clonotype with a few counts. The chain is built from TRBV7-9 and TRBJ2-3, with a tentative D call TRBD2 (5 bases). V was cut by 1 base and J by 3 bases, with 11 bases left in between. Germline CDR1 is SEHNR and CDR2 is FQNEAQ (reference sequence). CDR3 length: 15 amino acids. For the CDR3, the DNA is TGTGCCAGCAGCTTAGTTCAGTCGGGGACAGATACGCAGTATTTT. Translated, it gives CASSLVQSGTDTQYF.

This clonotype was recorded a few times. The chain uses TRBV19 and TRBJ2-6; 11 bases map to TRBD1. This CDR3 contains 19 residues. Per the germline V gene, CDR1 is LNHDA and CDR2 is SQIVND (reference sequence). The V gene end was trimmed by 6 bases and the J gene end by 0 bases; junction bases not matched to a gene: 10. The CDR3 coding sequence is TGTGCCAGTAGCCTGGCCGGGACAGGGGGGCTCTCTGGGGCCAACGTCCTGACTTTC. Translating gives CASSLAGTGGLSGANVLTF.

By share, this clonotype counts as medium-sized. The rearrangement uses TRBV29-1 and TRBJ2-3; D possibly corresponds to TRBD2 (6 bases). Deletions cut 7 bases from V and 0 bases from J, with 11 bases between. Germline CDR1 SQVTM, CDR2 ANQGSEA. There are 13 residues in the CDR3. CDR3 protein: CSAEAGSTDTQYF. CDR3 bases: TGCAGCGCCGAGGCGGGGAGCACAGATACGCAGTATTTT.

Within the sample, this clonotype is large. The V call is TRBV2, the J call TRBJ2-7, with 7 bases lining up with TRBD2. The V and J ends lost 11 bases and 0 bases, in that order; junction bases with no gene match: 7. This CDR3 region has 13 residues. CDR1 SNHLY and CDR2 FYNNEI come from the germline V gene. The DNA of the CDR3 is TGTGCCGGGAGGGCCGGAATCTCCTACGAGCAGTACTTC. Its translation is CAGRAGISYEQYF.

Sample share makes this clonotype large. The rearrangement joins TRBV9 to TRBJ2-7; D not certain. Trimming took off 0 bases at V and 2 bases at J, with 12 bases between the two ends. Germline-derived CDR1 and CDR2 are SGDLS and YYNGEE. The CDR3 has 15 residues. The CDR3 protein is CASSVASVGPYEQYF. CDR3 DNA sequence: TGTGCCAGCAGCGTAGCGTCGGTTGGCCCCTACGAGCAGTACTTC.

This clonotype is deemed medium-sized. This chain links TRBV6-6 with TRBJ2-7; D may be TRBD2 (7 bases). CDR1 and CDR2 from the germline V gene are MNHNY and SVGAGI (reference sequence). Trimming cost V 11 bases and J 0 bases, with 23 bases left between them. The CDR3 extends over 16 amino acids. For the CDR3, the DNA is TGTGCCGCCGAGGCGGGCAGGGGCGGGAGCTCCTACGAGCAGTACTTC. Protein product: CAAEAGRGGSSYEQYF.

By sample fraction, this clonotype is medium-sized. The chain links TRBV27 to TRBJ1-2; tentatively, D is TRBD1 (6 bases). CDR3 length: 14 residues. Germline loops: CDR1 MNHEY, CDR2 SMNVEV (reference sequence). With 6 bases removed from V and 4 bases from J, the gap between germline ends came to 15 bases. CDR3 protein: CASSEGGQSYGYTF. In DNA form, the CDR3 reads TGTGCCAGCAGCGAGGGGGGGCAAAGCTATGGCTACACCTTC.

This clonotype rates as large. V and J are TRBV19 and TRBJ1-1, with TRBD1 matching over 8 bases. Germline CDR1 and CDR2: LNHDA and SQIVND (reference sequence). This CDR3 is 15 amino acids long. The ends lost 3 bases at V and 5 bases at J; junction bases unmatched: 8. The CDR3 DNA sequence: TGTGCCAGTAGTATGGCCCAGGGGGCTCTAACTGAAGCTTTCTTT. This encodes CASSMAQGALTEAFF.

This clonotype ranks as medium-sized (0.01 to 0.1%). The chain couples TRBV6-5 to TRBJ2-1; 7 positions agree with TRBD1. V shed 5 bases and J 2 bases; nucleotides not matched to a gene: 6. CDR3 size: 15 residues. CDR1 MNHEY and CDR2 SVGAGI come from the germline V gene. The CDR3 region is CASSLQGSPYNEQFF. The CDR3 DNA reads as TGTGCCAGCAGTCTACAGGGGTCGCCCTACAATGAGCAGTTCTTC.

Judged by abundance, this clonotype is medium-sized. The rearrangement joins TRBV27 to TRBJ2-3; D is unresolved. CDR3 size: 13 residues. CDR1 is MNHEY and CDR2 is SMNVEV in the germline V gene (reference sequence). V dropped 5 bases and J dropped 4 bases, with 10 bases sitting between them. CDR3 loop: CASSPRGSDTQYF. The CDR3 DNA sequence: TGTGCCAGCAGTCCAAGAGGTTCAGATACGCAGTATTTT.

Judged by abundance, this clonotype is medium-sized. The V and J genes are TRBV20-1 and TRBJ2-3; tentatively, D is TRBD2 (5 bases). The CDR3 consists of 14 residues. Per germline, CDR1 DFQATT and CDR2 SNEGSKA (reference sequence). V dropped 1 base and J dropped 1 base, with 9 bases sitting between them. The CDR3 reads CSARAGGGTDTQYF. In nucleotides, the CDR3 is TGCAGTGCTAGAGCCGGAGGAGGCACAGATACGCAGTATTTT.

This clonotype was seen a handful of times. The chain links TRBV24-1 to TRBJ1-2; 8 bases match TRBD1. Germline V gene data show CDR1 as KGHDR and CDR2 as SFDVKD. The CDR3 is 13 amino acids. Trimming cost V 10 bases and J 2 bases; bases outside gene matches: 5. The CDR3 here is CATSTGENYGYTF. In DNA form, the CDR3 reads TGTGCCACGTCGACAGGGGAGAACTATGGCTACACCTTC.

This clonotype is deemed large (0.1 to 1%). The CDR3 nucleotides read TGTGCCAGTAGTATGTCAGGATGGTCTTTCAATCAGCCCCAGCATTTT. Translated: CASSMSGWSFNQPQHF. The chain joins TRBV19 to TRBJ1-5; D is unresolved. V was clipped by 3 bases and J by 3 bases, with 15 bases between them. Germline CDR1 LNHDA, CDR2 SQIVND (reference sequence). This CDR3 has 16 residues.

In this sample, this clonotype is large (0.1 to 1%). This chain joins TRBV5-6 and TRBJ2-7; possibly TRBD1 for D (6 bases). From germline, CDR1 is SGHDT and CDR2 YYEEEE. V lost 4 bases, J lost 3 bases, and 11 bases lay in between. The CDR3 totals 13 residues. This CDR3 is CASSEQGLYEQYF. The CDR3 nucleotides are TGTGCCAGCAGCGAACAGGGCCTCTACGAGCAGTACTTC.

Sample share makes this clonotype medium-sized (0.01 to 0.1%). The chain links TRBV27 to TRBJ2-2; D remains unclear. This CDR3 comprises 15 residues. The ends were cut back, 3 bases at V and 4 bases at J, with 12 bases in the middle. Germline lookup yields CDR1 MNHEY and CDR2 SMNVEV (reference sequence). CDR3 coding DNA: TGTGCCAGCAGTTTTTCTCCCGACGGCACCGGGGAGCTGTTTTTT. Translating gives CASSFSPDGTGELFF.

The chain links TRBV19 to TRBJ1-5; D is uncertain. The CDR3 is 13 residues long. Germline loops: CDR1 LNHDA, CDR2 SQIVND (reference sequence). Trimming cost V 6 bases and J 2 bases, with 8 bases left between them. CDR3 loop: CASSRIGNQPQHF. CDR3 nucleotide sequence: TGTGCCAGTAGCCGGATCGGCAATCAGCCCCAGCATTTT.

By share, this clonotype ranks as medium-sized. The rearrangement uses TRBV7-2 and TRBJ1-1; the match to TRBD1 covers 7 bases. Germline V gene sequence: CDR1 SGHTA, CDR2 FQGNSA. Germline trimming cut 0 bases from V and 1 base from J; bases unmatched to any gene: 5. CDR3 length equals 16 residues. The CDR3 loop reads CASSLASPGGNTEAFF. The CDR3 bases are TGTGCCAGCAGCTTAGCCTCGCCAGGGGGGAACACTGAAGCTTTCTTT.

V usage is TRBV6-2 or TRBV6-3 and J usage is TRBJ1-1, with D possibly TRBD1 on 5 matching bases. This CDR3 region has 12 residues. V gave up 2 bases and J gave up 7 bases, with 8 bases separating them. CDR1 is MNHEY, CDR2 SVGEGT, per germline. CDR3: CASSYETDEAFF. Here the CDR3 DNA reads TGTGCCAGCAGTTACGAGACAGATGAAGCTTTCTTT.

This clonotype is medium-sized by share. The chain carries TRBV10-2 and TRBJ2-3, with D unclear. Germline lookup yields CDR1 WSHSY and CDR2 SAAADI. This CDR3 has 14 amino acids. The V end lost 2 bases, the J end lost 0 bases, and 6 bases lay between the germline ends. This CDR3 reads CASSEQLSTDTQYF. The CDR3 coding sequence is TGCGCCAGCAGTGAGCAGCTGAGCACAGATACGCAGTATTTT.

By frequency in the sample, this clonotype is medium-sized (0.01 to 0.1%). The chain joins TRBV29-1 to TRBJ2-3, with 7 bases lining up with TRBD1. V shed 0 bases and J 2 bases; nucleotides not matched to a gene: 8. This CDR3 comprises 16 residues. Germline values: CDR1 SQVTM, CDR2 ANQGSEA. CDR3 protein: CSVEDFGRGNTDTQYF. The CDR3 DNA sequence: TGCAGCGTTGAAGATTTCGGCAGGGGGAACACAGATACGCAGTATTTT.

This clonotype is medium-sized within its sample. The chain couples TRBV27 to TRBJ2-2, with a tentative D call TRBD1 (6 bases). V gave up 5 bases and J gave up 5 bases, with 12 bases separating them. The CDR3 is made up of 14 amino acids. Germline CDR1 is MNHEY and CDR2 is SMNVEV (reference sequence). This CDR3 reads CASSPPGETGELFF. The CDR3 DNA follows: TGTGCCAGCAGTCCCCCAGGGGAAACCGGGGAGCTGTTTTTT.